The rows below give T cell receptor beta chains drawn from one sample of a study of blood T cell repertoires in COVID-19. TCRdb's copy holds only in-frame clones and misses some; the assay was immunoSEQ multiplex PCR. The profile shows roughly 360,000 clones, roughly 77% of them singletons. Sequenced input: peripheral blood. The receptors here all came from a human donor with acute or convalescent COVID-19. The donor label of this sample is uncertain. Both conserved end residues are part of each CDR3. Fields, in order: CDR3 length, D gene, clone size, J gene, V gene, CDR3 protein, CDR3 DNA. A D gene is named only where the DNA matches it firmly. Where a row states a size, it is once, few, many or the class of an expanded clone; other rows omit it.

14	NA	NA	TRBJ2-2	TRBV27	CASSIGRYTGELFF	TGTGCCAGCAGTATAGGGAGGTACACCGGGGAGCTGTTTTTT
15	NA	NA	TRBJ1-5	TRBV30	CAWSDRRGSNQPQHF	TGTGCCTGGAGCGACCGTAGGGGTAGCAATCAGCCCCAGCATTTT
15	NA	NA	TRBJ2-1	TRBV24-1	CATSDPRVGANEQFF	TGTGCCACCAGTGATCCGAGGGTGGGAGCGAATGAGCAGTTCTTC
15	NA	once	TRBJ2-1	TRBV2	CASTWDISSYNEQFF	TGTGCCAGCACCTGGGACATCAGCTCCTACAATGAGCAGTTCTTC
15	NA	few	TRBJ2-2	TRBV7-6	CASSLAGSGTGELFF	TGTGCCAGCAGCTTAGCGGGGAGCGGCACCGGGGAGCTGTTTTTT
15	NA	NA	TRBJ2-1	TRBV27	CASRGRQAVGNEQFF	TGTGCCAGCAGGGGGAGGCAGGCGGTCGGGAATGAGCAGTTCTTC
16	NA	NA	TRBJ1-1	TRBV2	CASSSMTPGWSFQAFF	TGTGCCAGCAGTTCCATGACCCCAGGGTGGAGTTTCCAAGCTTTCTTT
16	TRBD2	NA	TRBJ2-5	TRBV2	CASSEKRGGLRETQYF	TGTGCCAGCAGTGAAAAGCGGGGGGGCCTTAGGGAGACCCAGTACTTC
13	NA	NA	TRBJ1-1	TRBV15	CATSRAARQEAFF	TGTGCCACCAGCAGAGCGGCAAGACAGGAAGCTTTCTTT
14	NA	few	TRBJ1-6	TRBV27	CASSPQGFGSPLHF	TGTGCCAGCAGTCCCCAGGGCTTTGGTTCACCCCTCCACTTT